This TCR beta chain was sequenced for a study of response to subunit inactivated influenza vaccine. On this clonotype itself: The antigen remains unidentified.

The study's findings and limits: Researchers suggested that each seasonal influenza vaccination recruits few new T cells.

CDR1 SGHRS and CDR2 YFSETQ come from the germline V gene. This CDR3 spans 15 amino acids. Unmatched junction bases numbered 5, after V lost 0 bases and J lost 4 bases. TCRdb reprocessed the RT-PCR reads with MiXCR, giving one entry per CDR3 protein. The sample lists fewer than 800,000 distinct CDR3 sequences; 15% to 19% were seen once. This clonotype originated in a man aged 45-65 years who received an inactivated influenza vaccine. The material sequenced was PBMCs from blood, taken 11 to 12 days after vaccination. The chain uses TRBV5-1 and TRBJ1-1; the match to TRBD1 covers 8 bases. In DNA form, the CDR3 reads TGCGCCAGCAGCTTGGGGACAGGGACGCGCACTGAAGCTTTCTTT. Translating it yields CASSLGTGTRTEAFF.